The present T cell receptor beta chain was sequenced within a study of cytomegalovirus exposure and HLA in healthy donors. Primers: 60 Vbeta forward and 13 Jbeta reverse. Assay: immunoSEQ multiplex PCR; the TCRdb copy retains only in-frame clones and omits some. The table has tens of thousands of clones, about 71% seen once. The CDR3 spans 13 residues. V gave up 3 bases and J gave up 3 bases, with 7 bases separating them. Germline values: CDR1 LGHNA, CDR2 YNFKEQ. The TCR sequence derives from a woman in her fifties or sixties in good health and CMV-seropositive. The sample comprised PBMCs. J is TRBJ2-3 and V is TRBV4-2; TRBD2 might be the D (5 bases). CDR3 amino acids: CASSQRETDTQYF. The DNA of the CDR3 is TGTGCCAGCAGCCAGAGGGAAACAGATACGCAGTATTTT.